This is a list of T cell receptor beta chains from one sample in a study of blood T cell repertoires in COVID-19. Only in-frame clones appear in the TCRdb table, and some are missing; sequencing was by immunoSEQ multiplex PCR. This sample has about 200,000 clones, with roughly 80% found just once. Sequenced input: peripheral blood. The receptors shown here come from a human donor in a cohort sampled during active COVID-19. The CDR3 runs from the conserved cysteine through the conserved F or W. D genes are given only for firm matches. Not every row has a clone size; where given, it reads once, few, many or a size class.

CDR3nt: TGTGCCAGTAGATGGGGGCCAGATACGCAGTATTTT
CDR3aa: CASRWGPDTQYF
j_gene: TRBJ2-3
d_gene: .
abundance: once
v_gene: TRBV19

CDR3nt: TGCGCCAGCAGCTTGATACAGGGACGAGGCACCGGGGAGCTGTTTTTT
CDR3aa: CASSLIQGRGTGELFF
j_gene: TRBJ2-2
d_gene: .
abundance: once
v_gene: TRBV5-1

CDR3nt: TGTGCCACCCAGTTAAACGGGGAGCTGTTTTTT
CDR3aa: CATQLNGELFF
j_gene: TRBJ2-2
d_gene: .
abundance: .
v_gene: TRBV6-5

CDR3nt: TGCGCCAGCAGCTTGGGGACAGGCCCCCGCGAGACCCAGTACTTC
CDR3aa: CASSLGTGPRETQYF
j_gene: TRBJ2-5
d_gene: TRBD1
abundance: .
v_gene: TRBV5-1

CDR3nt: TGTGCCAGCAGCCACGGGAGCACTGAAGCTTTCTTT
CDR3aa: CASSHGSTEAFF
j_gene: TRBJ1-1
d_gene: .
abundance: few
v_gene: TRBV3-1/TRBV3-2

CDR3nt: TGTGCCAGCAGTTTGGCCGGGGGTGGTAACACCGGGGAGCTGTTTTTT
CDR3aa: CASSLAGGGNTGELFF
j_gene: TRBJ2-2
d_gene: .
abundance: .
v_gene: TRBV27

CDR3nt: TGTGCCAGCAGTTACCCACCCGGACAGGGCAGTCAGCCCCAGCATTTT
CDR3aa: CASSYPPGQGSQPQHF
j_gene: TRBJ1-5
d_gene: TRBD1
abundance: few
v_gene: TRBV6-6

CDR3nt: TGTGCCTGGAGTGGAGGGACAGGGGTGCCAAACACCATATATTTT
CDR3aa: CAWSGGTGVPNTIYF
j_gene: TRBJ1-3
d_gene: TRBD1
abundance: .
v_gene: TRBV30

CDR3nt: TGTGCCAGCAGCCTCGGACAGGGCCACTCAGATACGCAGTATTTT
CDR3aa: CASSLGQGHSDTQYF
j_gene: TRBJ2-3
d_gene: TRBD1
abundance: .
v_gene: TRBV11-2

CDR3nt: TGTGCCAGCAGTTACTCGGCCTCGAACACCGGGGAGCTGTTTTTT
CDR3aa: CASSYSASNTGELFF
j_gene: TRBJ2-2
d_gene: .
abundance: .
v_gene: TRBV6-6

CDR3nt: TGCAGCGTCGCAAGTGCCGGGACAGGGATAAACTATGGCTACACCTTC
CDR3aa: CSVASAGTGINYGYTF
j_gene: TRBJ1-2
d_gene: TRBD1
abundance: .
v_gene: TRBV29-1

CDR3nt: TGTGCCAGCTCACCTCTCCAGTTGAACACCGGGGAGCTGTTTTTT
CDR3aa: CASSPLQLNTGELFF
j_gene: TRBJ2-2
d_gene: .
abundance: few
v_gene: TRBV18

CDR3nt: TGTGCCAGCAGCTCCTTGCCCGGTTTCACCGGGGAGCTGTTTTTT
CDR3aa: CASSSLPGFTGELFF
j_gene: TRBJ2-2
d_gene: .
abundance: .
v_gene: TRBV7-2

CDR3nt: TGTGCCAGCAGCTTGAACAGGAACACTGAAGCTTTCTTT
CDR3aa: CASSLNRNTEAFF
j_gene: TRBJ1-1
d_gene: .
abundance: .
v_gene: TRBV5-5

CDR3nt: TGTGCCAGCAGAGCCACTCTAGTCGATGAGCAGTTCTTC
CDR3aa: CASRATLVDEQFF
j_gene: TRBJ2-1
d_gene: .
abundance: .
v_gene: TRBV6-5

CDR3nt: TGCGCCAGCAAAAGACAGGGAGGCAGCGGGAGGGCCGGTTCCTACAATGAGCAGTTCTTC
CDR3aa: CASKRQGGSGRAGSYNEQFF
j_gene: TRBJ2-1
d_gene: TRBD2
abundance: .
v_gene: TRBV4-1

CDR3nt: TGTGCCAGCAGCCAAGGCGGAGCCCAAATGGGGGAGCTGTTTTTT
CDR3aa: CASSQGGAQMGELFF
j_gene: TRBJ2-2
d_gene: .
abundance: .
v_gene: TRBV3-1/TRBV3-2

CDR3nt: TGTGCCAGCAGTGACCAGGCAGATACGCAGTATTTT
CDR3aa: CASSDQADTQYF
j_gene: TRBJ2-3
d_gene: .
abundance: .
v_gene: TRBV2

CDR3nt: TGCGCCAGCAGCCCAAGCGGGACTTACAATGAGCAGTTCTTC
CDR3aa: CASSPSGTYNEQFF
j_gene: TRBJ2-1
d_gene: TRBD2
abundance: .
v_gene: TRBV5-1

CDR3nt: TGCGCCAGCAGCGTACCACAGGGGGTGCCAAATGAAAAACTGTTTTTT
CDR3aa: CASSVPQGVPNEKLFF
j_gene: TRBJ1-4
d_gene: TRBD1
abundance: once
v_gene: TRBV5-1

CDR3nt: TGTGCCAGTAGTATAGGGCGGCCGGATAATAATTCACCCCTCCACTTT
CDR3aa: CASSIGRPDNNSPLHF
j_gene: TRBJ1-6
d_gene: .
abundance: .
v_gene: TRBV19

CDR3nt: TGTGCCAGCATACCGGGACAGGGGAGGTACTATGGCTACACCTTC
CDR3aa: CASIPGQGRYYGYTF
j_gene: TRBJ1-2
d_gene: TRBD1
abundance: .
v_gene: TRBV2

CDR3nt: TGCGCCAGCAGTGAAGGGGGAAAACTGTTTTTT
CDR3aa: CASSEGGKLFF
j_gene: TRBJ1-4
d_gene: .
abundance: few
v_gene: TRBV10-1

CDR3nt: TGTGCCAGCAGACCCCGCCCTAGCGCCGTTACCTACGAGCAGTACTTC
CDR3aa: CASRPRPSAVTYEQYF
j_gene: TRBJ2-7
d_gene: .
abundance: .
v_gene: TRBV28